This T cell receptor beta chain was sequenced during a study of blood T cell repertoires in COVID-19. Study details: Italy, Spain and the United States were the sources of the convalescent and acute COVID-19 samples.

Enrolled through a virtual design, the participants were between 18 and 89 years of age and came from 24 US areas. Cohorts were assigned according to the clinical history that participants reported. Among Cohort 3 donors, those recovered had two negative PCRs, clearance, or symptom resolution. The CDR3 runs to 12 residues. Germline V lookup: CDR1 SEHNR, CDR2 FQNEAQ (reference sequence). The V and J ends lost 5 bases and 9 bases respectively, with 11 bases between them. The table came from immunoSEQ multiplex PCR; TCRdb's copy has only in-frame clones and leaves some out. Among 150,000 to 200,000 clones listed, roughly 85% were seen once.

The sequenced sample consisted of PBMCs or T cells enriched from blood (not recorded which). The gene calls are TRBV7-9 and TRBJ2-1; D unresolved. This clonotype originated in a woman between 18 and 30 years old who had recovered from COVID-19. As DNA, the CDR3 is TGTGCCAGCAGCCCACAGAGTCGTGAGCAGTTCTTC. Translating gives CASSPQSREQFF.